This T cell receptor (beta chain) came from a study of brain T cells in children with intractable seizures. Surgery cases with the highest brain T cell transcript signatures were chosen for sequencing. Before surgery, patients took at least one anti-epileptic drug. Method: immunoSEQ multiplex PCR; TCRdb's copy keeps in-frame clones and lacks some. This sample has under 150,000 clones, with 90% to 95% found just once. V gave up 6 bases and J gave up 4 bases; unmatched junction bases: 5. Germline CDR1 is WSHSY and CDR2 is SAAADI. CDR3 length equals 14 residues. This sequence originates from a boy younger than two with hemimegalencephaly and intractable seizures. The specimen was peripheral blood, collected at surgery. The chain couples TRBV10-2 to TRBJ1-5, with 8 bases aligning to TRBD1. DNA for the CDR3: TGCGCCAGCAGAGGACAGGGCCGGAATCAGCCCCAGCATTTT. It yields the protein CASRGQGRNQPQHF.